These T cell receptor beta chains were read from a single sample in a study of cytomegalovirus exposure and HLA in healthy donors. Produced via immunoSEQ multiplex PCR; TCRdb's table is partial and in-frame only. The sample records about 140,000 clones, over 55% being singletons. The specimen sequenced was PBMCs. The source of these receptors is a man in his forties in good health and CMV-seronegative. Both conserved end residues are part of each CDR3. The D gene is left open where the match is weak. Clone size is not always given. Where it is, it says once, few, many or a class for expanded clones.

few	TRBD1	TRBV5-6	TRBJ2-7	CASSPTGQFPYEQYF	TGTGCCAGCAGCCCCACGGGACAGTTTCCCTACGAGCAGTACTTC
.	TRBD1	TRBV27	TRBJ1-4	CASTPAPGTGSEKLFF	TGTGCCAGCACACCAGCTCCCGGGACAGGGAGTGAAAAACTGTTTTTT
.	TRBD1	TRBV18	TRBJ2-5	CASSPIFGTGEAQYF	TGTGCCAGCTCACCTATCTTCGGGACAGGGGAAGCCCAGTACTTC
.	.	TRBV11-2	TRBJ2-1	CASSLQGVSNEQFF	TGTGCCAGCAGCTTACAGGGTGTAAGCAATGAGCAGTTCTTC
.	.	TRBV13	TRBJ1-5	CASSQMEPQHF	TGTGCCAGCAGCCAGATGGAGCCCCAGCATTTT
.	TRBD1	TRBV6-5	TRBJ1-6	CASNSGGGSSPLHF	TGTGCCAGCAACTCAGGGGGCGGAAGTTCACCCCTCCACTTT
few	TRBD1	TRBV11-2	TRBJ2-7	CASRLTGGDYEQYF	TGTGCCAGCAGGTTGACAGGGGGCGACTACGAGCAGTACTTC
.	TRBD2	TRBV5-1	TRBJ2-7	CASSFITGREGEQYF	TGCGCCAGCAGCTTCATAACAGGGCGGGAGGGCGAGCAGTACTTC
.	TRBD1	TRBV19	TRBJ1-5	CASRGQENSNQPQHF	TGTGCCAGTAGGGGACAGGAGAATAGCAATCAGCCCCAGCATTTT
.	.	TRBV29-1	TRBJ2-7	CSVYGGSSYEQYF	TGCAGCGTTTATGGGGGCAGCTCCTACGAGCAGTACTTC
.	.	TRBV27	TRBJ2-3	CASMLSPPFGGTRTDTQYF	TGTGCCAGCATGCTCAGTCCCCCCTTTGGCGGGACGAGAACAGATACGCAGTATTTT
.	.	TRBV21-1	TRBJ2-2	CASSKGKSGQKQKHTGELFF	TGTGCCAGCAGCAAAGGAAAGTCGGGACAGAAACAAAAACACACCGGGGAGCTGTTTTTT
.	.	TRBV7-2	TRBJ2-7	CASSSPGRYEQYF	TGTGCCAGCAGCTCTCCAGGGCGCTACGAGCAGTACTTC
.	.	TRBV11-2	TRBJ2-7	CASSLSGENEQYF	TGTGCCAGCAGCTTATCGGGAGAGAACGAGCAGTACTTC
.	.	TRBV5-1	TRBJ2-2	CASSHGRGVGELFF	TGCGCCAGCAGCCACGGCAGGGGTGTCGGGGAGCTGTTTTTT
.	TRBD1	TRBV4-3	TRBJ1-2	CASSPDPGTGGYGYTF	TGCGCCAGCAGCCCGGACCCCGGGACAGGGGGGTATGGCTACACCTTC
.	.	TRBV6-5	TRBJ1-1	CASRTGEWTEAFF	TGTGCCAGCAGGACAGGCGAATGGACTGAAGCTTTCTTT
.	.	TRBV7-2	TRBJ2-1	CASSFGGKVLFF	TGTGCCAGCAGCTTTGGCGGGAAGGTTCTGTTCTTC
few	TRBD1	TRBV7-3	TRBJ2-2	CASSLITGQAGELFF	TGTGCCAGCAGCTTAATTACCGGACAGGCCGGGGAGCTGTTTTTT
.	.	TRBV4-1	TRBJ1-5	CASSPRQITGSNQPQHF	TGCGCCAGCAGCCCACGCCAAATCACAGGGAGCAATCAGCCCCAGCATTTT
few	.	TRBV14	TRBJ2-1	CASSHLFGGSVEDEQFF	TGTGCCAGCAGCCATCTCTTCGGGGGTAGCGTTGAGGATGAGCAGTTCTTC
.	TRBD1	TRBV5-1	TRBJ2-7	CASSQTGQRREQYF	TGCGCCAGCAGCCAAACGGGACAGAGAAGGGAGCAGTACTTC
.	TRBD1	TRBV9	TRBJ1-1	CASSVGSGQGSTEAFF	TGTGCCAGCAGCGTAGGGTCAGGACAGGGGTCCACTGAAGCTTTCTTT
.	TRBD1	TRBV6-1	TRBJ1-5	CASSVVRGLGNQPQHF	TGTGCCAGCAGTGTGGTCAGGGGGCTGGGCAATCAGCCCCAGCATTTT
.	TRBD2	TRBV6-5	TRBJ2-7	CASSYSTGGPREQYF	TGTGCCAGCAGTTACTCAACGGGAGGACCCCGGGAGCAGTACTTC
few	TRBD1	TRBV7-6	TRBJ2-7	CASSDGTGRGEQYF	TGTGCCAGCAGCGACGGGACAGGGCGAGGCGAGCAGTACTTC
.	.	TRBV9	TRBJ2-7	CASSSQGTEQYF	TGTGCCAGCAGCTCACAGGGTACCGAGCAGTACTTC
.	.	TRBV2	TRBJ1-5	CASKTLSRNQPQHF	TGTGCCAGCAAGACACTCTCCCGCAATCAGCCCCAGCATTTT
.	.	TRBV5-1	TRBJ1-1	CASTYRDGGNTEAFF	TGCGCCAGCACCTATAGGGACGGGGGTAACACTGAAGCTTTCTTT
.	.	TRBV5-6	TRBJ2-7	CASSLAHRPPYEQYF	TGTGCCAGCAGCTTGGCCCACAGGCCCCCCTACGAGCAGTACTTC
once	TRBD1	TRBV28	TRBJ2-3	CASSPPFAGGVPDTQYF	TGTGCCAGCAGTCCCCCCTTCGCAGGGGGCGTCCCAGATACGCAGTATTTT
.	.	TRBV9	TRBJ2-1	CASSPRRGNEQFF	TGTGCCAGCAGCCCGAGGAGAGGGAATGAGCAGTTCTTC
.	.	TRBV21-1	TRBJ1-1	CASSTLAGHDTEAFF	TGTGCCAGCAGCACACTCGCAGGGCACGACACTGAAGCTTTCTTT
few	TRBD1	TRBV28	TRBJ1-2	CASSRQGGYTF	TGTGCCAGCAGCAGACAGGGGGGCTACACCTTC
.	.	TRBV28	TRBJ1-5	CASSLEHSNQPQHF	TGTGCCAGCAGTTTGGAGCACAGCAATCAGCCCCAGCATTTT
.	TRBD1	TRBV6-1	TRBJ2-7	CASSQDRVYEQYF	TGTGCCAGCAGTCAAGACAGGGTCTACGAGCAGTACTTC
.	.	TRBV6-5	TRBJ1-4	CASSYWEGGNEKLFF	TGTGCCAGCAGTTACTGGGAGGGCGGTAATGAAAAACTGTTTTTT
few	.	TRBV6-5	TRBJ1-2	CASSYGGSGYTF	TGTGCCAGCAGTTACGGGGGGTCTGGCTACACCTTC
.	.	TRBV7-2	TRBJ1-4	CASSFSGQGNEKLFF	TGTGCCAGCAGCTTCTCCGGGCAGGGTAATGAAAAACTGTTTTTT
.	.	TRBV6-5	TRBJ2-6	CASRRGGSGANVLTF	TGTGCCAGCCGCCGAGGGGGCTCTGGGGCCAACGTCCTGACTTTC
.	.	TRBV5-4	TRBJ1-6	CASSPWTANSPLHF	TGTGCCAGCAGCCCTTGGACAGCCAATTCACCCCTCCACTTT
few	TRBD1	TRBV2	TRBJ1-5	CASSWGQSNQPQHF	TGTGCCAGCAGTTGGGGACAGAGCAATCAGCCCCAGCATTTT
.	.	TRBV6-5	TRBJ2-5	CASSYSPGSGETQYF	TGTGCCAGCAGTTATAGCCCCGGGAGCGGGGAGACCCAGTACTTC
.	TRBD1	TRBV28	TRBJ2-2	CASSFPQPGTGATGELFF	TGTGCCAGCAGTTTCCCTCAGCCTGGGACAGGGGCCACCGGGGAGCTGTTTTTT
few	TRBD2	TRBV18	TRBJ2-7	CASSASSGAYEQYF	TGTGCCAGCTCAGCCTCTAGCGGGGCCTACGAGCAGTACTTC
.	.	TRBV9	TRBJ1-1	CAGPLNTEAFF	TGTGCCGGCCCTTTGAACACTGAAGCTTTCTTT
once	.	TRBV30	TRBJ2-6	CAFKQFSGANVLTF	TGTGCCTTTAAACAGTTCTCTGGGGCCAACGTCCTGACTTTC
.	TRBD1	TRBV30	TRBJ2-2	CAWSRMARGRRKLFF	TGTGCCTGGAGTCGGATGGCCAGGGGGCGGAGAAAGCTGTTTTTT
.	TRBD1	TRBV6-5	TRBJ1-1	CASSYYNRGNTEAFF	TGTGCCAGCAGTTACTACAACAGGGGTAACACTGAAGCTTTCTTT
few	TRBD1	TRBV18	TRBJ1-5	CASSPETGFNQPQHF	TGTGCCAGCTCACCCGAGACAGGGTTCAATCAGCCCCAGCATTTT
.	TRBD1	TRBV25-1	TRBJ2-4	CASSEYETGGGNIQYF	TGTGCCAGCAGTGAATACGAAACAGGGGGCGGAAACATTCAGTACTTC
once	.	TRBV7-9	TRBJ2-7	CSSSVGAYEQYF	TGTTCCAGCAGCGTCGGAGCCTACGAGCAGTACTTC
.	.	TRBV19	TRBJ2-4	CASSIGRAERAKNIQYF	TGTGCCAGTAGTATAGGGCGGGCTGAAAGGGCCAAAAACATTCAGTACTTC
.	TRBD2	TRBV28	TRBJ2-1	CASSLVASGAYNEQFF	TGTGCCAGCAGTTTAGTCGCTAGCGGGGCGTACAATGAGCAGTTCTTC
once	.	TRBV7-6	TRBJ1-2	CASSLAGWRDGYTF	TGTGCCAGCAGCTTAGCGGGGTGGAGGGATGGCTACACCTTC
few	.	TRBV30	TRBJ1-2	CACNRVTGYTF	TGTGCCTGTAACAGGGTAACCGGCTACACCTTC
.	TRBD2	TRBV7-6	TRBJ2-7	CASSGRGSYEQYF	TGTGCCAGCAGCGGGCGGGGGTCCTACGAGCAGTACTTC
.	TRBD1	TRBV7-2	TRBJ1-5	CASSSRQGSQPQHF	TGTGCCAGCAGCTCAAGACAGGGTTCCCAGCCCCAGCATTTT